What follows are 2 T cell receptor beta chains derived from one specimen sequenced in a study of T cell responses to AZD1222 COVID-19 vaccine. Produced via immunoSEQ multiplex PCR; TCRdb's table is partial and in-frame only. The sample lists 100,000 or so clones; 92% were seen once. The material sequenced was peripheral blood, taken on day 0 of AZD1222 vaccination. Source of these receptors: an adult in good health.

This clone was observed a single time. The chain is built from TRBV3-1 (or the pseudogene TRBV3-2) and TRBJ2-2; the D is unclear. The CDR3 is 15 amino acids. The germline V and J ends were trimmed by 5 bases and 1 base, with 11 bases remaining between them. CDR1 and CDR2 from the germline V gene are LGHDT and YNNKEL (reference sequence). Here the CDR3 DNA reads TGTGCCAGCAGCTTAACACTGGTGAACACCGGGGAGCTGTTTTTT. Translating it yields CASSLTLVNTGELFF.

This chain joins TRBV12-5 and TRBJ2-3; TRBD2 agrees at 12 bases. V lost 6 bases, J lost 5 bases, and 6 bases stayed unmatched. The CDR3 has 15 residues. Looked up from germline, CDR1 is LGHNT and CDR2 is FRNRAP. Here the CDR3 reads CASGPSGGALDTQYF. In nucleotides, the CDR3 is TGTGCTAGTGGCCCTAGCGGGGGGGCCCTAGATACGCAGTATTTT. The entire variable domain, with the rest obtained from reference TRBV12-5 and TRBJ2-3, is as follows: DARVTQTPRHKVTEMGQEVTMRCQPILGHNTVFWYRQTMMQGLELLAYFRNRAPLDDSGMPKDRFSAEMPDATLATLKIQPSEPRDSAVYFCASGPSGGALDTQYFGPGTRLTVL.